This T cell receptor (beta chain) was captured in a study of shared clonotypes between healthy human individuals. Study context: The composition of the donors was a couple of women and a few men aged 18 to 49.

In the case of this clone: What it binds is not known.

Study-wide results and limits: Deeper or shallower sequencing was expected to change how clonotypes are shared among donors. What limited the represented genetic and exposure-history diversity was the small number of donors.

The V gene's germline CDR1 is MNHEY and CDR2 SVGAGI. V was cut by 0 bases and J by 7 bases, with 9 bases left in between. This CDR3 has 13 residues. Data came from immunoSEQ multiplex PCR; TCRdb stores just in-frame clones and leaves some out. This table holds about 460,000 clones, around 77% found once. Sequencing was performed on PBMCs. The chain is built from TRBV6-5 and TRBJ1-1, with unresolved D. The receptor comes from a woman aged 35 to 49 in good health. Some clones in this sample may be carry-over from other donors' samples. For the CDR3, the DNA is TGTGCCAGCAGTTACTCGTTTTGGAGTGAAGCTTTCTTT. This encodes CASSYSFWSEAFF.